This passage covers 27 T cell receptor beta chains from one sample sequenced in a study of lymphopenia after photon versus proton radiotherapy. Method: immunoSEQ multiplex PCR; TCRdb's copy keeps in-frame clones and lacks some. Among just over 30,000 clones listed, around 94% were seen once. The source was peripheral blood, collected from a patient treated with photon-based radiotherapy. The receptors were sampled from a woman aged 50 to 65 with cholangiocarcinoma.

The V call is TRBV2, the J call TRBJ1-2; D not resolved. The ends were cut back, 1 base at V and 5 bases at J, with 11 bases in the middle. The germline V gene encodes CDR1 SNHLY and CDR2 FYNNEI. There are 14 residues in the CDR3. CDR3: CASSEGTHMYGYTF. The CDR3 bases are TGTGCCAGCAGTGAAGGGACCCACATGTATGGCTACACCTTC.

The chain couples TRBV5-1 to TRBJ1-4, with unresolved D. The CDR3 length is 14 residues. Trimming cost V 5 bases and J 0 bases, with 8 bases left between them. Germline CDR1 reads SGHRS; CDR2 reads YFSETQ. CDR3 amino acids: CASRGIATNEKLFF. The CDR3 nucleotides are TGCGCCAGCAGAGGGATCGCAACTAATGAAAAACTGTTTTTT.

The V gene is TRBV29-1, the J gene TRBJ1-1; D may be TRBD1 (6 bases). This CDR3 spans 14 amino acids. Trimming removed 7 bases at V and 5 bases at J, with 20 bases between. Germline V lookup: CDR1 SQVTM, CDR2 ANQGSEA. CDR3 loop: CSAAGHKMGTEAFF. In DNA, the CDR3 is TGCAGCGCTGCGGGACATAAGATGGGGACTGAAGCTTTCTTT.

CDR3 coding DNA: TGTGCCAGCAGCTTAGCACAGGGGGCTGGCGGCTACACCTTC. Protein product: CASSLAQGAGGYTF. The genes are TRBV7-2 and TRBJ1-2, with 9 bases matching TRBD1. From germline, CDR1 is SGHTA and CDR2 FQGNSA. The CDR3 covers 14 residues. With 0 bases clipped from V and 8 bases from J, the junction kept 4 bases outside the gene matches.

This clone appeared a single time. This chain joins TRBV5-1 and TRBJ1-5, with a tentative D call TRBD1 (6 bases). The CDR3 runs to 14 residues. In germline, CDR1 is SGHRS, CDR2 YFSETQ. Trimming pared 0 bases from V and 5 bases from J, leaving 9 bases between. CDR3 coding DNA: TGCGCCAGCAGCTTGGAAGGGGGGGATCAGCCCCAGCATTTT. Translation: CASSLEGGDQPQHF.

The rearrangement joins TRBV5-1 to TRBJ1-1; 9 bases line up with TRBD1. The CDR3 has 14 amino acids. The V gene's germline CDR1 is SGHRS and CDR2 YFSETQ. V trimming: 3 bases; J trimming: 6 bases; junction bases outside the gene matches: 6. CDR3 coding DNA: TGCGCCAGCAGCTCACAGGGGGCGAGGGCTGAAGCTTTCTTT. This codes for CASSSQGARAEAFF.

The J gene is TRBJ1-3, the V gene TRBV7-2; perhaps TRBD1 as D (5 bases). The germline CDR1 and CDR2 sequences are SGHTA and FQGNSA. CDR3 length equals 18 residues. The V gene lost 0 bases and the J gene lost 2 bases, with 17 bases spanning the gap. Written as DNA, the CDR3 is TGTGCCAGCAGCTTAGCTAGCGCACCGGGACGAGCTGGAAACACCATATATTTT. This gives the protein CASSLASAPGRAGNTIYF.

This clone turned up a few times. This sequence joins TRBV7-2 and TRBJ2-7, with D possibly called TRBD1 or TRBD2 (5 bases each). The germline V and J ends were trimmed by 4 bases and 7 bases, with 20 bases remaining between them. The CDR3 covers 15 residues. Germline V gene sequence: CDR1 SGHTA, CDR2 FQGNSA. The DNA for the CDR3 is TGTGCCAGCAGCTCTACAGCGCTCGGGTGGGGGGAGCAGTACTTC. This gives the protein CASSSTALGWGEQYF.

The J gene is TRBJ2-7, the V gene TRBV19; possibly TRBD2 for D (5 bases). Trimming shortened V by 3 bases and J by 4 bases, and 13 bases separated the two germline ends. Germline CDR1 LNHDA, CDR2 SQIVND (reference sequence). The CDR3 totals 14 residues. CDR3: CASSMRGHRYEQYF. CDR3 bases: TGTGCCAGTAGTATGAGAGGGCACCGGTACGAGCAGTACTTC.

V usage is TRBV9 and J usage is TRBJ2-3, with D possibly being TRBD2 (6 bases). This CDR3 region has 13 residues. Per germline, CDR1 SGDLS and CDR2 YYNGEE. The germline V and J ends were trimmed by 7 bases and 6 bases, with 15 bases remaining between them. CDR3 nucleotides: TGTGCCAGCGGAAGCGGGCTGGGGGATACGCAGTATTTT. This encodes CASGSGLGDTQYF.

The rearrangement joins TRBV2 to TRBJ2-7; 12 bases match TRBD1. The CDR3 covers 14 residues. Germline CDR1 SNHLY, CDR2 FYNNEI. The V gene end was trimmed by 9 bases and the J gene end by 4 bases; junction bases not matched to a gene: 7. The CDR3 bases are TGTGCCAGGGGACAGGGGGCTAACGGATACGAGCAGTACTTC. This gives the protein CARGQGANGYEQYF.

The chain links TRBV7-2 to TRBJ1-2, with 10 bases identical to TRBD1. This CDR3 has 17 residues. Germline V CDR1 and CDR2: SGHTA, FQGNSA. The junction had 8 bases not matched to a gene; V was cut back by 0 bases and J by 4 bases. CDR3 loop: CASSLARDRGLVYGYTF. The CDR3 DNA sequence: TGTGCCAGCAGCTTAGCGCGAGACAGGGGGCTCGTCTATGGCTACACCTTC.

The rearrangement uses TRBV6-5 and TRBJ1-4; D ambiguous. The CDR3 has 15 residues. Trimming took off 0 bases at V and 2 bases at J, with 7 bases between the two ends. Germline assignment: CDR1 MNHEY and CDR2 SVGAGI. The CDR3 DNA reads as TGTGCCAGCAGTTACTCAGGGATGACTAATGAAAAACTGTTTTTT. Encoded protein: CASSYSGMTNEKLFF.

The V call is TRBV5-6, the J call TRBJ2-2; tentatively, D is TRBD1 or TRBD2 (5 bases each). This CDR3 is built from 15 residues. Trimming took 2 bases from V and 5 from J, leaving 13 bases between them. Germline loops: CDR1 SGHDT, CDR2 YYEEEE. The CDR3 DNA sequence: TGTGCCAGCAGCTTATGGGGGAAAGGGACCGGGGAGCTGTTTTTT. Translating it yields CASSLWGKGTGELFF. Full variable domain (remainder filled in from reference TRBV5-6 and TRBJ2-2): DAGVTQSPTHLIKTRGQQVTLRCSPKSGHDTVSWYQQALGQGPQFIFQYYEEEERQRGNFPDRFSGHQFPNYSSELNVNALLLGDSALYLCASSLWGKGTGELFFGEGSRLTVL.

DNA for the CDR3: TGTGCCAGCAATCGGGGCAGACAAGAGACCCAGTACTTC. Translation: CASNRGRQETQYF. The rearrangement joins TRBV2 to TRBJ2-5; D may be TRBD1 or TRBD2 (5 bases each). Trimming removed 7 bases at V and 2 bases at J, with 11 bases between. This CDR3 comprises 13 residues. Germline CDR1 is SNHLY and CDR2 is FYNNEI.

This chain connects TRBV7-2 to TRBJ2-5; TRBD1 matches at 11 bases. Germline V gene sequence: CDR1 SGHTA, CDR2 FQGNSA. J lost 5 bases, V lost 5 bases, and 10 bases had no gene match. The CDR3 totals 16 residues. CDR3 protein: CASSGQGALSKETQYF. CDR3 sequence (DNA): TGTGCCAGCAGCGGACAGGGGGCCCTGAGTAAGGAGACCCAGTACTTC.

This chain's CDR3 is CASSLDQVNEQYF. The CDR3 DNA sequence: TGTGCCAGCAGCTTAGATCAGGTAAACGAGCAGTACTTC. The chain is built from TRBV11-2 and TRBJ2-7; D gene unclear. The CDR3 runs 13 residues. V lost 0 bases to trimming and J lost 5 bases, with 8 bases between them. Germline CDR1 reads SGHAT; CDR2 reads FQNNGV.

V is TRBV19 and J is TRBJ1-2, with D unclear. Deletions cut 7 bases from V and 4 bases from J, with 13 bases between. CDR1 and CDR2 (germline): LNHDA, SQIVND (reference sequence). The CDR3 contains 13 residues. The CDR3 loop is CASTLGWGYGYTF. The CDR3 region has the DNA TGTGCCAGTACCCTAGGGTGGGGCTATGGCTACACCTTC.

V is TRBV7-2 and J is TRBJ2-7, with TRBD1 as a possible D gene (6 bases). Germline values: CDR1 SGHTA, CDR2 FQGNSA. V was shortened by 0 bases and J by 3 bases, with 18 bases between the two germline ends. The CDR3 totals 17 residues. CDR3 amino acids: CASSLAAFKDSSYEQYF. CDR3 bases: TGTGCCAGCAGCTTAGCGGCGTTCAAGGACAGCAGCTACGAGCAGTACTTC.

DNA for the CDR3: TGCAGCGTTGAAACGGAATCTGGGGCCAACGTCCTGACTTTC. This translates into CSVETESGANVLTF. The chain recombines TRBV29-1 with TRBJ2-6; D is unclear. The germline V gene has CDR1 SQVTM and CDR2 ANQGSEA. The V end lost 2 bases, the J end lost 1 base, and 6 bases lay between the germline ends. The CDR3 runs to 14 residues.

J is TRBJ1-1 and V is TRBV13, with 7 positions matching TRBD1. The ends lost 7 bases at V and 5 bases at J; junction bases unmatched: 7. CDR1 and CDR2 (germline): PRHDT, FYEKMQ (reference sequence). CDR3 length equals 13 residues. CDR3 DNA: TGTGCCAGCAACCCCAGGGGGGGAACTGAAGCTTTCTTT. Protein: CASNPRGGTEAFF.

The rearrangement joins TRBV7-9 to TRBJ1-1, with D tentatively TRBD1 (5 bases). Germline V lookup: CDR1 SEHNR, CDR2 FQNEAQ (reference sequence). The CDR3 sequence is 13 residues long. V gave up 3 bases and J gave up 3 bases, with 8 bases separating them. The CDR3 region is CASSFQGDTEAFF. The CDR3 coding sequence is TGTGCCAGCAGCTTTCAGGGAGACACTGAAGCTTTCTTT. The whole variable domain, remainder taken from reference TRBV7-9 and TRBJ1-1, is DTGVSQNPRHKITKRGQNVTFRCDPISEHNRLYWYRQTLGQGPEFLTYFQNEAQLEKSRLLSDRFSAERPKGSFSTLEIQRTEQGDSAMYLCASSFQGDTEAFFGQGTRLTVV.

This chain uses TRBV5-6 with TRBJ2-2, with TRBD2 identical over 9 bases. Germline-derived CDR1 and CDR2 are SGHDT and YYEEEE. V trimming: 0 bases; J trimming: 4 bases; junction bases outside the gene matches: 4. The CDR3 runs 16 residues. The CDR3 spells CASSLGLAVGTGELFF. The CDR3, as DNA: TGTGCCAGCAGCTTGGGACTAGCGGTGGGCACCGGGGAGCTGTTTTTT.

The V gene is TRBV5-8, the J gene TRBJ1-1; 7 bases match TRBD1. Germline V lookup: CDR1 SGHTS, CDR2 YDEGEE. Trimming removed 3 bases from V and 1 base from J; junction bases left unmatched: 3. The CDR3 consists of 14 residues. The CDR3 region is CASSSGQTNTEAFF. The CDR3 DNA sequence: TGTGCCAGCAGCTCGGGACAGACGAACACTGAAGCTTTCTTT.

The chain combines TRBV2 with TRBJ2-3; TRBD2 matches at 10 bases. The germline V gene encodes CDR1 SNHLY and CDR2 FYNNEI. The CDR3 sequence is 19 residues long. Unmatched junction bases numbered 21, after V lost 8 bases and J lost 4 bases. CDR3 nucleotide sequence: TGTGCCAGCCAGCGTACGCGGACTAGCGGCGGCTCCCGGGCAGATACGCAGTATTTT. This sequence encodes CASQRTRTSGGSRADTQYF.

The chain uses TRBV15 and TRBJ1-6; 11 bases agree with TRBD1. Per the germline V gene, CDR1 is LNHNV and CDR2 is YYDKDF (reference sequence). The V gene end was trimmed by 0 bases and the J gene end by 7 bases; junction bases not matched to a gene: 2. There are 16 residues in the CDR3. CDR3 loop: CATSRDRDRGNSPLHF. The CDR3 DNA follows: TGTGCCACCAGCAGAGATAGGGACAGGGGGAATTCACCCCTCCACTTT.

The V and J genes are TRBV5-1 and TRBJ1-1; a possible D gene is TRBD1 (6 bases). Germline V gives CDR1 SGHRS, CDR2 YFSETQ. The CDR3 loop spans 16 amino acids. Trimming took 2 bases from V and 1 from J, leaving 15 bases between them. CDR3 nucleotides: TGCGCCAGCAGCTTAAGACTTCCGGGACAGAACACTGAAGCTTTCTTT. As protein: CASSLRLPGQNTEAFF.